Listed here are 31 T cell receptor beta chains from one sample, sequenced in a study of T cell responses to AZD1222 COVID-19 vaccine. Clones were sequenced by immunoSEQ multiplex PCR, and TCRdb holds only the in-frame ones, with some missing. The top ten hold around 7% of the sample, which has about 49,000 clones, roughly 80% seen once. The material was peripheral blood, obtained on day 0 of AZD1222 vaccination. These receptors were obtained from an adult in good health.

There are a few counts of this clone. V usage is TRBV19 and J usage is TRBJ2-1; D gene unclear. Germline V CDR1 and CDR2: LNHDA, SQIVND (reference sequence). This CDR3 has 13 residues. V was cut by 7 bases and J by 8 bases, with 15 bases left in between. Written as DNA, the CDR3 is TGTGCCAGTATAGGCAGGAGTACGGATGAGCAGTTCTTC. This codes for CASIGRSTDEQFF.

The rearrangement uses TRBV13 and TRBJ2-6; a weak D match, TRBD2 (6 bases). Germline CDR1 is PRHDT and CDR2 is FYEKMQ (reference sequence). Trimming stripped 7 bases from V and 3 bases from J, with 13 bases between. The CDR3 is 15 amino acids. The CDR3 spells CASTSRRDGANVLTF. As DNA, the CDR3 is TGTGCCAGCACCTCCCGGAGGGATGGGGCCAACGTCCTGACTTTC.

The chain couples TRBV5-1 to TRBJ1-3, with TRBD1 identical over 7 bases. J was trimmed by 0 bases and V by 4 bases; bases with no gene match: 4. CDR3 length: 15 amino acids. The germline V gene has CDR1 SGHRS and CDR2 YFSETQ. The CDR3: CASSPGTASGNTIYF. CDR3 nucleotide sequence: TGCGCCAGCAGCCCCGGGACAGCCTCTGGAAACACCATATATTTT.

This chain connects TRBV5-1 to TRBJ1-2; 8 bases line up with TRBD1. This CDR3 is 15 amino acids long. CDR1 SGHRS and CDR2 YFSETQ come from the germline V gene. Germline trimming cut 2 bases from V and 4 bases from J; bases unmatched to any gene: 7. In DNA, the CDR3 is TGCGCCAGCAGCTTCGACAGGGGCGGACTCTATGGCTACACCTTC. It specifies CASSFDRGGLYGYTF.

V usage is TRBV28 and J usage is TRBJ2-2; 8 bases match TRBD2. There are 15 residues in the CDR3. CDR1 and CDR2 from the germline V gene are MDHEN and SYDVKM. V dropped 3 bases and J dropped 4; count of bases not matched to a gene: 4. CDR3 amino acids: CASSLTGGSTGELFF. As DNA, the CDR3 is TGTGCCAGCAGTTTGACGGGAGGGAGCACCGGGGAGCTGTTTTTT.

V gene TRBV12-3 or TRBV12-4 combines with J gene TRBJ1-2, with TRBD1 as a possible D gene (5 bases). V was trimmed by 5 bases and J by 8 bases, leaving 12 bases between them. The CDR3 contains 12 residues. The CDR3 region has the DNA TGTGCCAGCAGTGGGGGAGTGGGAGGCTACACCTTC. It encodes CASSGGVGGYTF.

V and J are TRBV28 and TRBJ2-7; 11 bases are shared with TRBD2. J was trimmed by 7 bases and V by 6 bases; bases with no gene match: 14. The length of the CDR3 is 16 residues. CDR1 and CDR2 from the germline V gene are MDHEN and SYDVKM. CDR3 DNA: TGTGCCAGCAGGATGCGACTAGCGGGGCCCTGGGGGGAGCAGTACTTC. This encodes CASRMRLAGPWGEQYF.

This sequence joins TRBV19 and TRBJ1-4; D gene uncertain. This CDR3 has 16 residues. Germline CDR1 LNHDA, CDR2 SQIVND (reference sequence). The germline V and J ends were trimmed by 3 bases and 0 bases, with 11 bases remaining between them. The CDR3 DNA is TGTGCCAGTAGTATTTTCCGGACGGCAACTAATGAAAAACTGTTTTTT. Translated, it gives CASSIFRTATNEKLFF. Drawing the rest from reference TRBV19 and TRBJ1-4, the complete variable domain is DGGITQSPKYLFRKEGQNVTLSCEQNLNHDAMYWYRQDPGQGLRLIYYSQIVNDFQKGDIAEGYSVSREKKESFPLTVTSAQKNPTAFYLCASSIFRTATNEKLFFGSGTQLSVL.

CDR3 sequence: CASSGTEQETQYF. The CDR3 region has the DNA TGTGCCAGTAGCGGGACAGAGCAAGAGACCCAGTACTTC. The chain links TRBV19 to TRBJ2-5; TRBD1 matches 7 bases. V dropped 6 bases and J dropped 2; count of bases not matched to a gene: 3. Germline values: CDR1 LNHDA, CDR2 SQIVND (reference sequence). The CDR3 extends over 13 amino acids.

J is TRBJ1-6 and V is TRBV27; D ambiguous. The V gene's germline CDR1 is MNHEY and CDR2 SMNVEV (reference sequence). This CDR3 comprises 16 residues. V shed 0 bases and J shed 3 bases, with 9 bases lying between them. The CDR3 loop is CASSLSAPLYNSPLHF. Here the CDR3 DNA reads TGTGCCAGCAGTTTATCGGCCCCGCTCTATAATTCACCCCTCCACTTT.

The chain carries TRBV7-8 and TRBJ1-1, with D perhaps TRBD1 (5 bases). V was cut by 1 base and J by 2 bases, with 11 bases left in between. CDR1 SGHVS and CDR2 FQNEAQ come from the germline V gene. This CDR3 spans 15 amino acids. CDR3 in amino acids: CASSLGGRVNTEAFF. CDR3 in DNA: TGTGCCAGCAGCTTAGGGGGCAGGGTAAACACTGAAGCTTTCTTT.

CDR3 region: CARGQGISTEAFF. The CDR3, as DNA: TGTGCCAGAGGACAGGGGATTTCGACTGAAGCTTTCTTT. The V and J genes are TRBV2 and TRBJ1-1; 9 bases match TRBD1. The CDR3 has 13 residues. Germline CDR1 and CDR2: SNHLY and FYNNEI. V was clipped by 9 bases and J by 5 bases; unmatched bases: 7.

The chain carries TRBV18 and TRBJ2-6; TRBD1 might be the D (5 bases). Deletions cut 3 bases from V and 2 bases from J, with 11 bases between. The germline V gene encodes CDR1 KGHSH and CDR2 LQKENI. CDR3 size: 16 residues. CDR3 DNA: TGTGCCAGCTCACCGGTCAGACAGACTGGGGCCAACGTCCTGACTTTC. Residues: CASSPVRQTGANVLTF.

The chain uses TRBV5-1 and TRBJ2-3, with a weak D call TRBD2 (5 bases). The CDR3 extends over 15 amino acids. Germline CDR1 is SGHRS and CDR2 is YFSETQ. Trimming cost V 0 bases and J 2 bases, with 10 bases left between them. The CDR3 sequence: CASSLAGGPTDTQYF. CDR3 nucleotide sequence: TGCGCCAGCAGCTTGGCCGGCGGGCCCACAGATACGCAGTATTTT.

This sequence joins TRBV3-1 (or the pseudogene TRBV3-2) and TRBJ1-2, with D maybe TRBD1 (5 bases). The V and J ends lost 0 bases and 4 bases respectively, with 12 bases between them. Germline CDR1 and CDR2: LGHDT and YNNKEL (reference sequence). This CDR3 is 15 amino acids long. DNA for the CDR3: TGTGCCAGCAGCCAAGACGCGGGGCAAGGCTATGGCTACACCTTC. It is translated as CASSQDAGQGYGYTF.

The CDR3 is CASRLQGWETQYF. In DNA, the CDR3 is TGCGCCAGCAGACTACAGGGTTGGGAGACCCAGTACTTC. The chain has TRBV5-1 and TRBJ2-5; D possibly corresponds to TRBD1 (6 bases). Germline V gives CDR1 SGHRS, CDR2 YFSETQ. V lost 5 bases and J 5 bases, leaving 13 bases between the germline ends. The CDR3 runs 13 residues.

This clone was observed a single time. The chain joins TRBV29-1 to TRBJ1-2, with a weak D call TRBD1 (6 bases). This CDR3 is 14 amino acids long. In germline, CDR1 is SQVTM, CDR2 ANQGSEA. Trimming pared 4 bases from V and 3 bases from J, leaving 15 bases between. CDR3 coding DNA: TGCAGCGTTGCGAAGGGGGAGAGGGACTATGGCTACACCTTC. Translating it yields CSVAKGERDYGYTF. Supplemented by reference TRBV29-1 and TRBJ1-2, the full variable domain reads SAVISQKPSRDICQRGTSLTIQCQVDSQVTMMFWYRQQPGQSLTLIATANQGSEATYESGFVIDKFPISRPNLTFSTLTVSNMSPEDSSIYLCSVAKGERDYGYTFGSGTRLTVV.

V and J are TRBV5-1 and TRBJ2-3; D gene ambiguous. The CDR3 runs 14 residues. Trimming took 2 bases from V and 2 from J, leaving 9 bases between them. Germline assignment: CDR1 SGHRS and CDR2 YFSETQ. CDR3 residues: CASSLGSPTDTQYF. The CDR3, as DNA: TGCGCCAGCAGCTTAGGTAGCCCCACAGATACGCAGTATTTT.

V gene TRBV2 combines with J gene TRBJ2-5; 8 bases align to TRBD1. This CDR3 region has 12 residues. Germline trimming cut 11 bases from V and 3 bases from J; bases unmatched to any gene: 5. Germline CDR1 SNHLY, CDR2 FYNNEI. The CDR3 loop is CAVRTGKETQYF. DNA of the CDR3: TGTGCCGTCCGGACAGGGAAAGAGACCCAGTACTTC.

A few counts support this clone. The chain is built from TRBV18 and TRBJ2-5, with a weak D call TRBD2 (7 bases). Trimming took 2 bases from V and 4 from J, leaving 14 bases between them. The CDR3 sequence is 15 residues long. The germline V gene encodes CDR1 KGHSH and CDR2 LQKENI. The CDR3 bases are TGTGCCAGCTCACCAAATAGGCGGGGGCGAGAGACCCAGTACTTC. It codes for CASSPNRRGRETQYF.

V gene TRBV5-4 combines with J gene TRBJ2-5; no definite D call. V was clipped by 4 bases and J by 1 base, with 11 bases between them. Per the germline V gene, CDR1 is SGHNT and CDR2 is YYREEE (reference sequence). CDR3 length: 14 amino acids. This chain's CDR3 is CASSVASSQETQYF. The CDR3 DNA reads TGTGCCAGCAGCGTTGCATCGTCCCAAGAGACCCAGTACTTC.

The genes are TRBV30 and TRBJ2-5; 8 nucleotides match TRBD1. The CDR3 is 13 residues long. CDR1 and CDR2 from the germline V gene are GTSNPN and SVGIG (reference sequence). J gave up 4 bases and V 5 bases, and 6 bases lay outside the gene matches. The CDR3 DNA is TGTGCCTGGCAAACAGGGGGAGGAGAGACCCAGTACTTC. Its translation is CAWQTGGGETQYF.

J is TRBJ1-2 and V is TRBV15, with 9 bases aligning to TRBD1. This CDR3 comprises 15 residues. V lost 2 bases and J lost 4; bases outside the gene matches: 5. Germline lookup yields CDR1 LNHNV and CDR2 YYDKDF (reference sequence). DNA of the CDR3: TGTGCCACCAGCAGATGGGGACAGGGAGGCTATGGCTACACCTTC. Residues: CATSRWGQGGYGYTF.

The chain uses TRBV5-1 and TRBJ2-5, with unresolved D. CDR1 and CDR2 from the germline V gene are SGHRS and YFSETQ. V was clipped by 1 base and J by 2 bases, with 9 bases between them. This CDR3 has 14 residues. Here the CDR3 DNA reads TGCGCCAGCAGCTTGTCGGTGGGGCAAGAGACCCAGTACTTC. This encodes CASSLSVGQETQYF.

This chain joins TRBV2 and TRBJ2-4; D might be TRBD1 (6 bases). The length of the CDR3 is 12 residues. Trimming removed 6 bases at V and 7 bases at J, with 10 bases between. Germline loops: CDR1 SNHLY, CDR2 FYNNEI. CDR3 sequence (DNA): TGTGCCAGCAGGCTCGGACAGAACATTCAGTACTTC. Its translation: CASRLGQNIQYF. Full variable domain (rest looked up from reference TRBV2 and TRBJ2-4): EPEVTQTPSHQVTQMGQEVILRCVPISNHLYFYWYRQILGQKVEFLVSFYNNEISEKSEIFDDQFSVERPDGSNFTLKIRSTKLEDSAMYFCASRLGQNIQYFGAGTRLSVL.

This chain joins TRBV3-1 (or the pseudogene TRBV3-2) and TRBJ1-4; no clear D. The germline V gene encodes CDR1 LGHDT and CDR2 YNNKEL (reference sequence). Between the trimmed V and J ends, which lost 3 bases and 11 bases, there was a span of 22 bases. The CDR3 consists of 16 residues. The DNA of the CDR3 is TGTGCCAGCAGCCACCCCAACGGTCCAACTGGAGGGAAACTGTTTTTT. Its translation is CASSHPNGPTGGKLFF.

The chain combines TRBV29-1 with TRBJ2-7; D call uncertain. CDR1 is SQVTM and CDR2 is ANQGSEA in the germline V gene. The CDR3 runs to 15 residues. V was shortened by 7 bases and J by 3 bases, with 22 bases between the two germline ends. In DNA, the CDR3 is TGCAGCGCCACCAAAGGCATAGGGCTCTTCTACGAGCAGTACTTC. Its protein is CSATKGIGLFYEQYF.

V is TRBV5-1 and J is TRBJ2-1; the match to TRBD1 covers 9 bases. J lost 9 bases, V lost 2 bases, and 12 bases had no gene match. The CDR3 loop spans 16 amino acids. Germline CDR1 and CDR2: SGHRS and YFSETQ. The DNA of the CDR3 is TGCGCCAGCAGCTTTTTACAGGGGGCCCCCAACACTGAGCAGTTCTTC. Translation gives CASSFLQGAPNTEQFF.

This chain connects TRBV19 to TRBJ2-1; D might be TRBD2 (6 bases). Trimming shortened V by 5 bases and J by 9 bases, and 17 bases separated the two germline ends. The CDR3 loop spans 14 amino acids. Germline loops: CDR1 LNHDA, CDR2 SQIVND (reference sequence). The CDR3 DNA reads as TGTGCCAGTAGTCCCGGGACTGTCGGAGGTGAGCAGTTCTTC. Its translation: CASSPGTVGGEQFF.

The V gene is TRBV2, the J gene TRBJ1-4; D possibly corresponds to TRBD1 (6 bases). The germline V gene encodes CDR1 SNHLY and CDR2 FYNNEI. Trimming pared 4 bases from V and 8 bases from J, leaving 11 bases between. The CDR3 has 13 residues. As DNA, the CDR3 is TGTGCCAGCAGTGCAGGGGTAGGCGAAAAACTGTTTTTT. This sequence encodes CASSAGVGEKLFF.

As DNA, the CDR3 is TGCGCCAGCAGCTTGACAACGAACGGGGGCTACACCTTC. Its protein product is CASSLTTNGGYTF. The chain joins TRBV5-1 to TRBJ1-2, with D unresolved. The CDR3 length is 13 residues. The germline V and J ends were trimmed by 1 base and 8 bases, with 12 bases remaining between them. Germline V gene sequence: CDR1 SGHRS, CDR2 YFSETQ.